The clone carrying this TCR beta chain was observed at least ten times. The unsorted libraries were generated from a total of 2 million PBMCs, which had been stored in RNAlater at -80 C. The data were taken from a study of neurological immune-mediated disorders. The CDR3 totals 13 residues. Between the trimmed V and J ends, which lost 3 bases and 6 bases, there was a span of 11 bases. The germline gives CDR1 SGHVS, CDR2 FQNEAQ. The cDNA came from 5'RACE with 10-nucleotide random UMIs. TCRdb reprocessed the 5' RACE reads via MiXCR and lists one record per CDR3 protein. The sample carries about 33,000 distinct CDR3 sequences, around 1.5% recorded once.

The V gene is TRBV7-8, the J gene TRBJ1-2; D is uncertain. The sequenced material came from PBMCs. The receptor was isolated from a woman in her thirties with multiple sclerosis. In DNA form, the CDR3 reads TGTGCCAGCAGCTTTTTAGGCGAAAATGGCTACACCTTC. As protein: CASSFLGENGYTF.